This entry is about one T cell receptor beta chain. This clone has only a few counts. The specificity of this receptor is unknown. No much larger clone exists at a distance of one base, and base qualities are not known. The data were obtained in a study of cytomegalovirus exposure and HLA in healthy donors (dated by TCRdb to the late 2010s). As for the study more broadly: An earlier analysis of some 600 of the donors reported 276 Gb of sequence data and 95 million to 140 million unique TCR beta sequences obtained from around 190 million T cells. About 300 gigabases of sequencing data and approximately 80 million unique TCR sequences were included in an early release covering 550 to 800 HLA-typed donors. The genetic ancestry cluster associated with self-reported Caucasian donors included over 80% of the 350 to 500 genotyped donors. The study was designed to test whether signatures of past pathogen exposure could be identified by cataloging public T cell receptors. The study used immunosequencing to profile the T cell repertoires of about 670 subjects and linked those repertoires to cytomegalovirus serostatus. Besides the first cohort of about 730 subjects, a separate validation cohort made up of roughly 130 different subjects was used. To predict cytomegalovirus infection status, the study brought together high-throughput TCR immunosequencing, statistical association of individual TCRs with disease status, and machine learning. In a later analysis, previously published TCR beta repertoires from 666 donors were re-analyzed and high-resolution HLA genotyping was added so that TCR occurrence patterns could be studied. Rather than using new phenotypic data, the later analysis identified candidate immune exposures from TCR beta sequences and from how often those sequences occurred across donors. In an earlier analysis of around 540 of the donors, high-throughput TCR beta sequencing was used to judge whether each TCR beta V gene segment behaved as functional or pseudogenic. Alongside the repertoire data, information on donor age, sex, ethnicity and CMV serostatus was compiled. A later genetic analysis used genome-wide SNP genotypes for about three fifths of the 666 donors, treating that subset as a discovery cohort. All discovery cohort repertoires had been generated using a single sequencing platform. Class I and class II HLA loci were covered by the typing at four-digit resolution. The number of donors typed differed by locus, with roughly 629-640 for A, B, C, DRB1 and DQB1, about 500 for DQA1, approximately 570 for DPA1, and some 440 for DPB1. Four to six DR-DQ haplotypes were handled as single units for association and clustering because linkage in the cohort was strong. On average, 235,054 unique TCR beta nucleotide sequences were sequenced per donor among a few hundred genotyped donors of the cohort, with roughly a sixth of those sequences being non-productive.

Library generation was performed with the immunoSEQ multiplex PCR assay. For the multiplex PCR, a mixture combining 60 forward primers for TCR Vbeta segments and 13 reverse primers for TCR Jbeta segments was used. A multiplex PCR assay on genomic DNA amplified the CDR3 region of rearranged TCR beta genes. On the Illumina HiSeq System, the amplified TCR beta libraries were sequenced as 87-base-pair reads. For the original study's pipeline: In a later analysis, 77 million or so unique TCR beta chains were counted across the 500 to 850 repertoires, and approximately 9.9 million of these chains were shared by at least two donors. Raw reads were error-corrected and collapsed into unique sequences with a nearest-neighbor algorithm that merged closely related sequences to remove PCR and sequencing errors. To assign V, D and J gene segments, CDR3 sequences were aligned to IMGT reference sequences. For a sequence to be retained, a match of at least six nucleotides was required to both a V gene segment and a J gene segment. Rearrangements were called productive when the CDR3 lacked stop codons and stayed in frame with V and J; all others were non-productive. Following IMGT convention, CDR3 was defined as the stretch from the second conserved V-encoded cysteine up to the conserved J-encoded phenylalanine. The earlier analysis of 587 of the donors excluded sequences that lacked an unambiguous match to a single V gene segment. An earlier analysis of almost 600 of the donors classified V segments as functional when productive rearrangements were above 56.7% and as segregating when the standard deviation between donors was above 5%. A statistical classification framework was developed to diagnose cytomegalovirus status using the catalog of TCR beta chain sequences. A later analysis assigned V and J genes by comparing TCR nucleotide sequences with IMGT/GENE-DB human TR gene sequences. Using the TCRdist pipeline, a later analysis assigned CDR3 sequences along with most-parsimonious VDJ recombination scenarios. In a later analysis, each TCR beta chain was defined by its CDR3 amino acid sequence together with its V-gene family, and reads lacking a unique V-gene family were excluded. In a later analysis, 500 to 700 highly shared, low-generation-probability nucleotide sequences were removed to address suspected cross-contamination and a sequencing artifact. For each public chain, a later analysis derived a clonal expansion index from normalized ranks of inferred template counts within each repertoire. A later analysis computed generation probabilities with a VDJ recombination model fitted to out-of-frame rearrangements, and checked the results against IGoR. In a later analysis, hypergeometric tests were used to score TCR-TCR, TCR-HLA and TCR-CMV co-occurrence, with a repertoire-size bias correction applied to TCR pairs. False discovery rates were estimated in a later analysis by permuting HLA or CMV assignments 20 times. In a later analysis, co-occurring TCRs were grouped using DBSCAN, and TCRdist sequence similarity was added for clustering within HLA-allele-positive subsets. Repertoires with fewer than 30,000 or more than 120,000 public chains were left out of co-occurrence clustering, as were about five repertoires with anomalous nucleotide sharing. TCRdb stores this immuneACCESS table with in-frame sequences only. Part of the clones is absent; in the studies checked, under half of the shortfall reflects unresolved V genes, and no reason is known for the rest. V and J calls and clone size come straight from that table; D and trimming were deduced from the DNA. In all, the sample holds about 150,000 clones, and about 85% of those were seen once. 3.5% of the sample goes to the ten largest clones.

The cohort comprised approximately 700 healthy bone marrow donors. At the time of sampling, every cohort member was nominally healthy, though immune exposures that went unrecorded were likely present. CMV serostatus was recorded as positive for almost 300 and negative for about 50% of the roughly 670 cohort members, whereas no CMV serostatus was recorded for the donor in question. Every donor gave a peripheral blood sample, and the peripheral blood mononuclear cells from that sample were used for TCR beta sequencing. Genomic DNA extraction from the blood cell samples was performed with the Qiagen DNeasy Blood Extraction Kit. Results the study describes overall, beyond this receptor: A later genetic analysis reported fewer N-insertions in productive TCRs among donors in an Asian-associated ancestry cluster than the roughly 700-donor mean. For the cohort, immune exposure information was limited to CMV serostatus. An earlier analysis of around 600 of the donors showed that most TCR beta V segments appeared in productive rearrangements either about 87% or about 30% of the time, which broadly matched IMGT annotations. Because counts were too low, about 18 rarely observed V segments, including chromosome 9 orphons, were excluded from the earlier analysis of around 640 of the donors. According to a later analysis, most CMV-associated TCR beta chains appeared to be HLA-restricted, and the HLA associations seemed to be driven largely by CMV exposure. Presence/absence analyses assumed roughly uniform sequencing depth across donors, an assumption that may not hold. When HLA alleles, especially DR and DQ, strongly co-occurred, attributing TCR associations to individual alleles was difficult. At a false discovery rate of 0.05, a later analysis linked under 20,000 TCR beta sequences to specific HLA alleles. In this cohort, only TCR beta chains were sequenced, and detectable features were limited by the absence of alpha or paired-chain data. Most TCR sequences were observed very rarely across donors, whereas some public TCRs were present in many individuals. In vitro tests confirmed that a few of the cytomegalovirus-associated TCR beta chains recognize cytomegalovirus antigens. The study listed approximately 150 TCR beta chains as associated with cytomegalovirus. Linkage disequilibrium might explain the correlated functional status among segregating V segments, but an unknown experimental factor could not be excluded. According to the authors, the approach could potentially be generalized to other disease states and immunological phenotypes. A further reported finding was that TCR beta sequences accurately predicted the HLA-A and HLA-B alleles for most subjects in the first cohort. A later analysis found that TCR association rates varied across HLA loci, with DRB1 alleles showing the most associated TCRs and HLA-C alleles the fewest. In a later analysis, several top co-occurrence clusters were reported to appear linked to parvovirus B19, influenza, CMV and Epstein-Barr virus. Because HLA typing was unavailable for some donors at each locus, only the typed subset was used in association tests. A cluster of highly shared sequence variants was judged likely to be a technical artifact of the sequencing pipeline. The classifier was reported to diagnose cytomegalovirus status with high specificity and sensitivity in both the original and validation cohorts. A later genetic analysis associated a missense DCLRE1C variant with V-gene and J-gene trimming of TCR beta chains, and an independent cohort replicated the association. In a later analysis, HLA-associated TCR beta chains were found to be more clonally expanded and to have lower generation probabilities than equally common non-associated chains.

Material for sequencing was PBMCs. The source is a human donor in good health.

The encoded CDR3 is CASSSTSNFDEQYF. The DNA reads TGTGCCAGCAGTTCTACTAGCAATTTCGACGAGCAGTACTTC. The chain joins TRBV28 to TRBJ2-7; tentative D gene TRBD2, with 6 bases matching. Measured from the cysteine to the phenylalanine, the CDR3 is 14 residues long. Just CDR3 DNA is preserved here, 42 bases in frame from base 1. V sheds 4 bases and J sheds 5 bases, leaving 15 bases between their ends. The germline V gene encodes CDR1 MDHEN and CDR2 SYDVKM.